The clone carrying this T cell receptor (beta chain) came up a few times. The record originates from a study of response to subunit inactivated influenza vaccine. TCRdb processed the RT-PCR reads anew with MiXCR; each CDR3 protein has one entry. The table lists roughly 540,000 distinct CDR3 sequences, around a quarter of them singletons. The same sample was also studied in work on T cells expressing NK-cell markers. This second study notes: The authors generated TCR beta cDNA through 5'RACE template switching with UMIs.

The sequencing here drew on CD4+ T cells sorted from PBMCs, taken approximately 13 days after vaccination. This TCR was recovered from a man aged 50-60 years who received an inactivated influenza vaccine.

The CDR3 DNA sequence: TGCAGTGCTTCCCTAGCGGGGCCAAGGGAGACCCAGTACTTC. Residues: CSASLAGPRETQYF. The V gene is TRBV20-1, the J gene TRBJ2-5, with 9 bases matching TRBD2. The CDR3 has 14 residues. V shed 5 bases, J shed 5 bases, and the junction held 9 bases outside the gene matches. Germline CDR1 is DFQATT and CDR2 is SNEGSKA (reference sequence).